A selection of T cell receptor beta chains follows, all from one sample in a study of cytomegalovirus exposure and HLA in healthy donors. Sequencing was performed with immunoSEQ multiplex PCR; in TCRdb, only in-frame clones are kept and a portion is missing. Of 100,000 to 150,000 clones in the sample, 74% were seen once. Sequencing used PBMCs. Receptors were obtained from a man aged 40-55 years in good health and CMV-seropositive. CDR3s include the opening cysteine and the closing phenylalanine or tryptophan. The order of the fields is CDR3 protein, CDR3 DNA, J gene, V gene, clone size, D gene. The D gene is left open where the match is weak. Clone size is not always given. Where it is, it says once, few, many or a class for expanded clones.

cdr3_aa: CASSETGGLYYGYTF
cdr3_nt: TGTGCCAGTAGTGAAACAGGGGGCCTTTACTATGGCTACACCTTC
j_call: TRBJ1-2
v_call: TRBV19
clone_size: once
d_call: TRBD1

cdr3_aa: CASSLRQGGLEQYF
cdr3_nt: TGTGCCAGCAGCCTCCGACAGGGAGGTTTAGAGCAGTACTTC
j_call: TRBJ2-7
v_call: TRBV5-4
clone_size: few
d_call: -

cdr3_aa: CASSPGASGNTIYF
cdr3_nt: TGTGCCAGCTCACCAGGGGCCTCTGGAAACACCATATATTTT
j_call: TRBJ1-3
v_call: TRBV18
clone_size: -
d_call: -

cdr3_aa: CASSFYLTSGRDNEQFF
cdr3_nt: TGTGCCAGCAGTTTCTACTTGACTAGCGGGAGGGACAATGAGCAGTTCTTC
j_call: TRBJ2-1
v_call: TRBV28
clone_size: -
d_call: TRBD2

cdr3_aa: CAHRAGETGELFF
cdr3_nt: TGTGCTCACAGAGCAGGGGAAACCGGGGAGCTGTTTTTT
j_call: TRBJ2-2
v_call: TRBV6-6
clone_size: -
d_call: -

cdr3_aa: CASSNTGQALNSYEQYF
cdr3_nt: TGTGCCAGCAGCAATACTGGACAGGCCCTTAACTCCTACGAGCAGTACTTC
j_call: TRBJ2-7
v_call: TRBV11-2
clone_size: -
d_call: TRBD1

cdr3_aa: CASSEVPRPQHF
cdr3_nt: TGTGCCAGCAGTGAAGTTCCGCGGCCCCAGCATTTT
j_call: TRBJ1-5
v_call: TRBV6-1
clone_size: few
d_call: -

cdr3_aa: CASRTPGSGTDTQYF
cdr3_nt: TGTGCCAGCAGGACGCCAGGATCCGGCACAGATACGCAGTATTTT
j_call: TRBJ2-3
v_call: TRBV28
clone_size: -
d_call: -

cdr3_aa: CASSYLKTGTDTQYF
cdr3_nt: TGTGCCAGCAGTTACCTCAAGACAGGGACAGATACGCAGTATTTT
j_call: TRBJ2-3
v_call: TRBV6-5
clone_size: -
d_call: TRBD1

cdr3_aa: CASSFFQGRLGEQYF
cdr3_nt: TGTGCCAGCAGTTTTTTTCAGGGGCGCCTCGGCGAGCAGTACTTC
j_call: TRBJ2-7
v_call: TRBV28
clone_size: -
d_call: -

cdr3_aa: CASSTRAGGYF
cdr3_nt: TGTGCCAGCAGTACAAGGGCAGGGGGGTACTTC
j_call: TRBJ2-7
v_call: TRBV28
clone_size: -
d_call: TRBD1

cdr3_aa: CSPGGQTEAFF
cdr3_nt: TGCAGCCCAGGGGGCCAAACTGAAGCTTTCTTT
j_call: TRBJ1-1
v_call: TRBV20-1
clone_size: -
d_call: TRBD1

cdr3_aa: CASSTQGLGRDSYEQYF
cdr3_nt: TGTGCCAGTAGTACACAGGGACTAGGGCGGGACTCCTACGAGCAGTACTTC
j_call: TRBJ2-7
v_call: TRBV19
clone_size: -
d_call: TRBD2

cdr3_aa: CASSLYRDSISYEQYF
cdr3_nt: TGTGCCAGCAGTTTATATCGGGACAGTATCTCCTACGAGCAGTACTTC
j_call: TRBJ2-7
v_call: TRBV28
clone_size: few
d_call: TRBD1

cdr3_aa: CASSLQGTDNEQFF
cdr3_nt: TGTGCCAGCAGCCTCCAAGGGACAGACAATGAGCAGTTCTTC
j_call: TRBJ2-1
v_call: TRBV7-3
clone_size: -
d_call: TRBD1

cdr3_aa: CASSTRLAGVTYEQYF
cdr3_nt: TGTGCCAGCAGCACTAGACTAGCGGGAGTTACCTACGAGCAGTACTTC
j_call: TRBJ2-7
v_call: TRBV11-1
clone_size: -
d_call: TRBD2